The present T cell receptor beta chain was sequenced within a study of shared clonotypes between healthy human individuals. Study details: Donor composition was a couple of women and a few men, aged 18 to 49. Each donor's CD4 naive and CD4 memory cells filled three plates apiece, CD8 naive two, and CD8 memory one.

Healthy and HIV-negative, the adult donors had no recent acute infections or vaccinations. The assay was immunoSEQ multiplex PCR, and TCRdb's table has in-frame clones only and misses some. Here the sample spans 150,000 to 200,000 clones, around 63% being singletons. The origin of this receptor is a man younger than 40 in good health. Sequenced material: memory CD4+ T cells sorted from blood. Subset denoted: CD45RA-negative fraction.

In DNA, the CDR3 is TGCGCCAGCAGTGAGTGGGCAGGGGGGGGCACAGATACGCAGTATTTT. Translated, it gives CASSEWAGGGTDTQYF. This rearrangement joins TRBV10-2 to TRBJ2-3; D may correspond to TRBD1 or TRBD2 (7 bases each). Trimming took off 1 base at V and 1 base at J, with 12 bases between the two ends. The length of the CDR3 is 16 residues. The germline gives CDR1 WSHSY, CDR2 SAAADI.